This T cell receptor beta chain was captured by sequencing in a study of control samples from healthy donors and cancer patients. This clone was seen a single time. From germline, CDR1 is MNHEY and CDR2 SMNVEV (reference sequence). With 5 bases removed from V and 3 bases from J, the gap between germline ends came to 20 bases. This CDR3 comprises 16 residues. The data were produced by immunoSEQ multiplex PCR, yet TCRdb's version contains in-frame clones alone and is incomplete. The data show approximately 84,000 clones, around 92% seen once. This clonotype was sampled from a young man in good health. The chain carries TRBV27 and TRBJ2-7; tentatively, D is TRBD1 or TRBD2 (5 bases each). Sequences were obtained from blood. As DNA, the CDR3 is TGTGCCAGCAGTCCCACCGGGGTGGGGACGAGCTACGAGCAGTACTTC. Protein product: CASSPTGVGTSYEQYF.